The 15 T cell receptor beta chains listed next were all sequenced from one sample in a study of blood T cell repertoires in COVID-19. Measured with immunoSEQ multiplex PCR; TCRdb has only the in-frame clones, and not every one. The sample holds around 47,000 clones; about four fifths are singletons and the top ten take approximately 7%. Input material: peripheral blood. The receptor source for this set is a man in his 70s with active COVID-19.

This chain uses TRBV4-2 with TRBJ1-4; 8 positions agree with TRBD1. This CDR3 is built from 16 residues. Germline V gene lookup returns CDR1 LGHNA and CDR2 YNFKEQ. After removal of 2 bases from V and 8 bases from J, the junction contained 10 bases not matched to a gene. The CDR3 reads CASSQHGQGRLEKLFF. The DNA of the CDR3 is TGTGCCAGCAGCCAACACGGACAGGGTAGATTGGAAAAACTGTTTTTT.

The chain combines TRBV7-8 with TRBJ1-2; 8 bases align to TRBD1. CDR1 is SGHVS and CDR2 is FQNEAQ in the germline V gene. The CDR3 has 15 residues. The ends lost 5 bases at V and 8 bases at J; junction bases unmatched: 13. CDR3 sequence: CASSPQSQGARGYTF. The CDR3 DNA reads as TGTGCCAGCAGCCCCCAATCCCAGGGGGCGAGAGGCTACACCTTC.

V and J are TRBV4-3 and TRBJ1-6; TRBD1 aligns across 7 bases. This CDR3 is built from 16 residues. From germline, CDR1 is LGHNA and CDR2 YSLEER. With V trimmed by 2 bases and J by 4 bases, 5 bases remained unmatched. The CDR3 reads CASSQTRDSYNSPLHF. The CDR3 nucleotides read TGCGCCAGCAGCCAAACCCGGGACAGTTATAATTCACCCCTCCACTTT.

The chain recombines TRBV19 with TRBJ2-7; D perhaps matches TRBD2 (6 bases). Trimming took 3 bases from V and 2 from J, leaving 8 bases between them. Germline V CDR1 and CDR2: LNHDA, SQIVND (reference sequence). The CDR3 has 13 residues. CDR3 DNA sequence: TGTGCCAGTAGTATGGGGGGTCCCTACGAGCAGTACTTC. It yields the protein CASSMGGPYEQYF.

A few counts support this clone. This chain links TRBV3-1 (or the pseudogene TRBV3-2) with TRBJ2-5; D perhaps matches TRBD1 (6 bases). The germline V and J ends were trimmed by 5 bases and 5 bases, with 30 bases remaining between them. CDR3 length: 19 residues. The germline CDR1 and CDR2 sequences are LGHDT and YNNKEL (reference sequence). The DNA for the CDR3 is TGTGCCAGCAGCATCAGGGACCCCTACCTTGACAGGCCCCAGGAGACCCAGTACTTC. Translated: CASSIRDPYLDRPQETQYF.

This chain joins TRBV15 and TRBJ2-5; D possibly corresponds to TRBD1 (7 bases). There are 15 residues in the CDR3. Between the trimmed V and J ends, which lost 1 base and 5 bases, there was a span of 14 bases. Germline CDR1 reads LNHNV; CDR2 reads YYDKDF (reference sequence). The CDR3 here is CATSRAQGGVETQYF. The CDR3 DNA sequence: TGTGCCACCAGCAGAGCCCAGGGGGGAGTTGAGACCCAGTACTTC. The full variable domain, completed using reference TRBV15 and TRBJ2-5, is DAMVIQNPRYQVTQFGKPVTLSCSQTLNHNVMYWYQQKSSQAPKLLFHYYDKDFNNEADTPDNFQSRRPNTSFCFLDIRSPGLGDTAMYLCATSRAQGGVETQYFGPGTRLLVL.

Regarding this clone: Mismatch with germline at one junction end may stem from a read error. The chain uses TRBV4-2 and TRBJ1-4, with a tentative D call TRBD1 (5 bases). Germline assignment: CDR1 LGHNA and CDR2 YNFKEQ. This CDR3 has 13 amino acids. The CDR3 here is CASSQDSQGKSVF. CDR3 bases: TGTGCCAGCAGCCAAGATAGCCAGGGAAAGTCGGTTTTT.

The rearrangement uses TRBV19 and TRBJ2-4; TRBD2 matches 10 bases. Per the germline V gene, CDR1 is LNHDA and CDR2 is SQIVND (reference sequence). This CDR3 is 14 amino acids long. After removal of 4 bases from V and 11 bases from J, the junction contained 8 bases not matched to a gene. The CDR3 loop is CASSKTSGIFFQYF. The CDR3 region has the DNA TGTGCCAGTAGTAAAACTAGCGGGATTTTCTTTCAGTACTTC.

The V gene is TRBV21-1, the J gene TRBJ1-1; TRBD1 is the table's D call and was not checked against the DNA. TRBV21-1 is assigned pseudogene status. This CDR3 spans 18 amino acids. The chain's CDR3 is CASNPTLPTGEGFAEAFF. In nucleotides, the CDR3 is TGTGCCAGCAACCCCACCCTACCGACAGGGGAAGGGTTCGCTGAAGCTTTCTTT.

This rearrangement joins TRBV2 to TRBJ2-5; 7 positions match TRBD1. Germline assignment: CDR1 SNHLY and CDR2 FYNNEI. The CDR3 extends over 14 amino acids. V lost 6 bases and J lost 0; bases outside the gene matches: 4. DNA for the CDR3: TGTGCCAGCAGCCGGGACAGAAACCAAGAGACCCAGTACTTC. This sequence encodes CASSRDRNQETQYF.

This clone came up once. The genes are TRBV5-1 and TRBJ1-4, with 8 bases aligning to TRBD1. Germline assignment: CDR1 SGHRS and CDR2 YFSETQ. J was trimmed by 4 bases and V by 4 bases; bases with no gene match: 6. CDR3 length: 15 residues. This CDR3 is CASSRGGQGNEKLFF. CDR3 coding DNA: TGCGCCAGCAGCAGGGGAGGACAGGGTAATGAAAAACTGTTTTTT.

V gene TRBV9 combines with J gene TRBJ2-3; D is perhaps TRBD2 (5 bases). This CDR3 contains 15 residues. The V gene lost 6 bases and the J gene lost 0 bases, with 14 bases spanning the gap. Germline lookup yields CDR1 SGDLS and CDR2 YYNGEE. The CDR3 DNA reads TGTGCCAGCACCTTAAACGGGGATAGCACAGATACGCAGTATTTT. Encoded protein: CASTLNGDSTDTQYF.

CDR3 sequence: CASSLTGSTYEQYF. DNA of the CDR3: TGTGCCAGCAGCTTAACGGGCAGCACCTACGAGCAGTACTTC. V usage is TRBV7-3 and J usage is TRBJ2-7; D is ambiguous. Trimming took off 0 bases at V and 2 bases at J, with 8 bases between the two ends. The germline V gene encodes CDR1 SGHTA and CDR2 FQGTGA. This CDR3 spans 14 amino acids.

CDR3 sequence: CASSFTLGQVVYYGYTF. In DNA, the CDR3 is TGTGCCAGCAGCTTTACATTGGGACAAGTAGTTTACTATGGCTACACCTTC. This chain joins TRBV7-9 and TRBJ1-2; TRBD1 might be the D (6 bases). V gave up 3 bases and J gave up 3 bases, with 20 bases separating them. The CDR3 extends over 17 amino acids. The germline CDR1 and CDR2 sequences are SEHNR and FQNEAQ (reference sequence).

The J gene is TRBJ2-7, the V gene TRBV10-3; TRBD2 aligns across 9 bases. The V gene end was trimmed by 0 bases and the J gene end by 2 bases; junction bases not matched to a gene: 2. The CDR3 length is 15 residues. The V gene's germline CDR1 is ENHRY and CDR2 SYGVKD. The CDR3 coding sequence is TGTGCCATCAGTGAGTCGGCGGGGGGGCCCTACGAGCAGTACTTC. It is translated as CAISESAGGPYEQYF.